This T cell receptor (beta chain) is from a study of T cells after yellow fever vaccination. Whole-study results and caveats: Once the booster was given, most primary-vaccination clones reappeared, at 95% to 97% for CD4 and around 90% for CD8. Only a minor proportion of clonotypes was detected across both CD4 and CD8 compartments. Researchers report a weaker secondary response that nonetheless peaked faster, day 5 versus 15.

Comment on this clonotype: Its antigen remains unknown.

One entry per CDR3 protein results from TCRdb running MiXCR on the 5' RACE reads. The sample shows nearly 550,000 distinct CDR3 sequences, about a fifth of them seen only once. The material sequenced was PBMCs, taken 15 days after the yellow fever booster vaccination. This clonotype was obtained from a man aged 25 to 40 who received the YFV17D yellow fever vaccine.

The CDR3 nucleotides are TGTGCCAGCAGCCAATATACTAGCGACAAGTACAATGAGCAGTTCTTC. Protein product: CASSQYTSDKYNEQFF. The rearrangement joins TRBV16 to TRBJ2-1; 7 bases are a match to TRBD2. The V segment lost 1 base and the J segment 4 bases; nucleotides outside the gene matches: 7. The CDR3 sequence is 16 residues long. The germline CDR1 and CDR2 sequences are KGHSY and FQNENV.